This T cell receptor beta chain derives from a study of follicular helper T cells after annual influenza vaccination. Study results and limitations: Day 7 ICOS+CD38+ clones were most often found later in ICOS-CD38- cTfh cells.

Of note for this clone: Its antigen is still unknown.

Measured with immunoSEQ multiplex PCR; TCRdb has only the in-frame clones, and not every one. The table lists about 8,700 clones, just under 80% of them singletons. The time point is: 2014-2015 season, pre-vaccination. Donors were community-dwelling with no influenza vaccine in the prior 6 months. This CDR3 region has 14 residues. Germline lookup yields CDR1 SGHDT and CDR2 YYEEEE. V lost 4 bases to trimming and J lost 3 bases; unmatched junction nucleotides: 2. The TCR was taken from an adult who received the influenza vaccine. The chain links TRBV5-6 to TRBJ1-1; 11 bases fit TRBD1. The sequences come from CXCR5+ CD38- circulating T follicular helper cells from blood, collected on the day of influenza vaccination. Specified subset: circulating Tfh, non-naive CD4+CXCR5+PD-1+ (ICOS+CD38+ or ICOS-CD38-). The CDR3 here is CASSMGQGDTEAFF. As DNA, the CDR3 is TGTGCCAGCAGCATGGGACAGGGGGACACTGAAGCTTTCTTT.